The 26 T cell receptor beta chains presented below share a single source sample, sequenced in a study of shared clonotypes between healthy human individuals. The data were produced by immunoSEQ multiplex PCR, yet TCRdb's version contains in-frame clones alone and is incomplete. The table records some 2,100,000 clones, nearly 97% of them present only once. Material for sequencing was naive CD4+ T cells sorted from blood. As to subset: CD45RA+ positively selected. The origin of the receptors is a man aged 18 to 30 in good health.

The rearrangement joins TRBV6-5 to TRBJ1-2; D ambiguous. The germline gives CDR1 MNHEY, CDR2 SVGAGI. Trimming took off 0 bases at V and 4 bases at J, with 12 bases between the two ends. The CDR3 runs to 15 residues. The CDR3 is CASSYSTQTAYGYTF. As DNA, the CDR3 is TGTGCCAGCAGTTACTCGACGCAAACAGCCTATGGCTACACCTTC.

The chain joins TRBV5-4 to TRBJ2-4; TRBD2 agrees at 7 bases. CDR1 and CDR2 from the germline V gene are SGHNT and YYREEE (reference sequence). This CDR3 comprises 12 residues. Unmatched junction bases numbered 4, after V lost 7 bases and J lost 6 bases. Here the CDR3 DNA reads TGTGCCAGCGGGAGGGCGGGAAACATTCAGTACTTC. Its protein product is CASGRAGNIQYF.

This rearrangement joins TRBV6-5 to TRBJ2-1; TRBD2 matches 10 bases. With 2 bases clipped from V and 8 bases from J, the junction kept 6 bases outside the gene matches. Germline V gene lookup returns CDR1 MNHEY and CDR2 SVGAGI. The CDR3 extends over 15 amino acids. CDR3 DNA sequence: TGTGCCAGCAGTTACAGTGGGACTAGCGCTGATGAGCAGTTCTTC. Translation gives CASSYSGTSADEQFF.

Details on this clone: Other DNA sequences in this specimen translate into the identical CDR3. CDR3 amino acids: CASRQGLNTEAFF. The DNA for the CDR3 is TGCGCCAGCAGACAGGGGCTGAACACTGAAGCTTTCTTT. This chain links TRBV10-1 with TRBJ1-1; 7 bases line up with TRBD1. With 6 bases clipped from V and 0 bases from J, the junction kept 1 base outside the gene matches. Germline CDR1 is WNHNN and CDR2 is SYGVQD (reference sequence). The CDR3 has 13 residues.

The chain couples TRBV10-1 to TRBJ2-1; weak D call: TRBD2 (5 bases). V was cut by 3 bases and J by 3 bases, with 15 bases left in between. The CDR3 runs 16 residues. CDR1 WNHNN and CDR2 SYGVQD come from the germline V gene (reference sequence). The CDR3 loop is CASSDGPMRDYNEQFF. The CDR3, as DNA: TGCGCCAGCAGTGACGGACCTATGAGGGACTACAATGAGCAGTTCTTC.

The rearrangement uses TRBV28 and TRBJ1-5; D unclear. The germline V gene has CDR1 MDHEN and CDR2 SYDVKM. V lost 6 bases and J 6 bases, leaving 21 bases between the germline ends. There are 16 residues in the CDR3. The DNA of the CDR3 is TGTGCCAGCAGCCACAACCCGCGAGGTTCAAGTCAGCCCCAGCATTTT. It is translated as CASSHNPRGSSQPQHF.

As to this clone: The sample contains more than one DNA sequence encoding this CDR3. V gene TRBV6-5 combines with J gene TRBJ1-6; 7 nucleotides line up with TRBD1. V was clipped by 6 bases and J by 7 bases; unmatched bases: 6. The germline V gene has CDR1 MNHEY and CDR2 SVGAGI. This CDR3 region has 14 residues. CDR3 loop: CASSRDRDNSPLHF. The CDR3 coding sequence is TGTGCCAGCAGCCGAGACAGGGACAATTCACCCCTCCACTTT.

Points on this clone: Other DNA sequences in this sample translate to the same CDR3. The CDR3 DNA follows: TGTGCCTGGAGTGGACAGGTCGCCTACGAGCAGTACTTC. Amino acids: CAWSGQVAYEQYF. The chain couples TRBV30 to TRBJ2-7; D might be TRBD1 (6 bases). CDR3 length: 13 amino acids. CDR1 and CDR2 (germline): GTSNPN, SVGIG (reference sequence). V was cut by 1 base and J by 2 bases, with 9 bases left in between.

V and J are TRBV28 and TRBJ1-3, with 11 bases lining up with TRBD1. Germline-derived CDR1 and CDR2 are MDHEN and SYDVKM. The trim removed 1 base at V and 2 bases at J, leaving 10 bases unmatched. This CDR3 is built from 19 residues. The CDR3 region is CASSLYWPGTGGTGNTIYF. The CDR3 nucleotides read TGTGCCAGCAGTTTATATTGGCCCGGGACAGGGGGGACTGGAAACACCATATATTTT. The whole variable domain, remainder taken from reference TRBV28 and TRBJ1-3, is DVKVTQSSRYLVKRTGEKVFLECVQDMDHENMFWYRQDPGLGLRLIYFSYDVKMKEKGDIPEGYSVSREKKERFSLILESASTNQTSMYLCASSLYWPGTGGTGNTIYFGEGSWLTVV.

This clone has a single count. The chain employs TRBV6-1 and TRBJ2-1; D call uncertain. The ends were cut back, 7 bases at V and 8 bases at J, with 9 bases in the middle. Germline V gene sequence: CDR1 MNHNS, CDR2 SASEGT. There are 11 residues in the CDR3. The chain's CDR3 is CASTTAYEQFF. The DNA for the CDR3 is TGTGCCAGCACCACGGCGTATGAGCAGTTCTTC.

V usage is TRBV7-2 and J usage is TRBJ2-5; D possibly corresponds to TRBD1 (6 bases). Germline CDR1 SGHTA, CDR2 FQGNSA. With 3 bases removed from V and 5 bases from J, the gap between germline ends came to 13 bases. This CDR3 has 14 residues. The DNA for the CDR3 is TGTGCCAGCAGCTTTGACAGGTTAACGGAGACCCAGTACTTC. Translated: CASSFDRLTETQYF.

In nucleotides, the CDR3 is TGTGCCTGGAACCAAGAGAGGGCAGATACGCAGTATTTT. As protein: CAWNQERADTQYF. V is TRBV30 and J is TRBJ2-3; tentatively, D is TRBD2 (5 bases). CDR3 length: 13 amino acids. V was trimmed by 4 bases and J by 4 bases, leaving 12 bases between them. Germline V gene lookup returns CDR1 GTSNPN and CDR2 SVGIG (reference sequence). Drawing the rest from reference TRBV30 and TRBJ2-3, the complete variable domain is SQTIHQWPATLVQPVGSPLSLECTVEGTSNPNLYWYRQAAGRGLQLLFYSVGIGQISSEVPQNLSASRPQDRQFILSSKKLLLSDSGFYLCAWNQERADTQYFGPGTRLTVL.

The rearrangement joins TRBV9 to TRBJ2-1; 9 nucleotides line up with TRBD1. The CDR3 totals 16 residues. The V segment lost 0 bases and the J segment 8 bases; nucleotides outside the gene matches: 9. Looked up from germline, CDR1 is SGDLS and CDR2 is YYNGEE. CDR3 sequence (DNA): TGTGCCAGCAGCGTAGCGACCGGGACAGGGTATTATGAGCAGTTCTTC. Translation: CASSVATGTGYYEQFF.

The chain joins TRBV30 to TRBJ1-5; D not certain. The CDR3 covers 15 residues. V lost 0 bases, J lost 6 bases, and 15 bases lay in between. CDR1 and CDR2 from the germline V gene are GTSNPN and SVGIG (reference sequence). CDR3 sequence reads: CAWSVTGNWGQPQHF. The CDR3 DNA sequence: TGTGCCTGGAGTGTAACCGGGAATTGGGGTCAGCCCCAGCATTTT.

This chain joins TRBV5-1 and TRBJ1-4; D is unclear. Trimming took 10 bases from V and 0 from J, leaving 10 bases between them. Germline CDR1 reads SGHRS; CDR2 reads YFSETQ. This CDR3 is built from 13 residues. The CDR3 sequence is CASAFATNEKLFF. CDR3 coding DNA: TGCGCCTCGGCGTTCGCAACTAATGAAAAACTGTTTTTT.

The sample holds one count of this clone. The chain links TRBV15 to TRBJ2-6, with TRBD1 as a possible D gene (5 bases). V was trimmed by 0 bases and J by 1 base, leaving 10 bases between them. Per germline, CDR1 LNHNV and CDR2 YYDKDF (reference sequence). The CDR3 is made up of 17 amino acids. The CDR3 DNA follows: TGTGCCACCAGCAGAGATTTGGGGCCGTCTGGGGCCAACGTCCTGACTTTC. Its protein is CATSRDLGPSGANVLTF.

This CDR3 is CASSGDRTGYTF. The CDR3 DNA is TGTGCCAGCAGTGGGGACAGGACAGGCTACACCTTC. V and J are TRBV28 and TRBJ1-2, with 8 positions matching TRBD1. CDR1 and CDR2 from the germline V gene are MDHEN and SYDVKM. V was pared by 5 bases and J by 8 bases, with 4 bases of the junction left unmatched. The CDR3 loop spans 12 amino acids.

This clone appeared a single time. The chain links TRBV5-1 to TRBJ1-2; 7 nucleotides align to TRBD1. Germline CDR1 and CDR2: SGHRS and YFSETQ. This CDR3 is built from 14 residues. Trimming cost V 3 bases and J 8 bases; bases outside gene matches: 10. The CDR3 DNA reads TGCGCCAGCAGCTCCGCGGGACAGCTATGGGGCTACACCTTC. This gives the protein CASSSAGQLWGYTF.

In this sample, this clone turned up once. The rearrangement joins TRBV5-4 to TRBJ2-2; 10 bases are shared with TRBD2. V lost 1 base to trimming and J lost 5 bases; unmatched junction nucleotides: 5. CDR1 and CDR2 (germline): SGHNT, YYREEE (reference sequence). The CDR3 is 16 amino acids. CDR3 nucleotide sequence: TGTGCCAGCAGCTTGTACGAACTAGCGGGAACCGGGGAGCTGTTTTTT. Protein product: CASSLYELAGTGELFF.

The chain has TRBV10-2 and TRBJ2-7; D possibly uses TRBD1 or TRBD2 (6 bases each). In germline, CDR1 is WSHSY, CDR2 SAAADI. The V and J ends lost 0 bases and 6 bases respectively, with 15 bases between them. This CDR3 contains 15 residues. CDR3 nucleotide sequence: TGCGCCAGCAGTGAGTCGATGGAGGGGGGCGGCGAGCAGTACTTC. It yields the protein CASSESMEGGGEQYF.

In DNA, the CDR3 is TGTGCCAGCAGCGACTCTCTTAGCGGGACAATCTCCTACGAGCAGTACTTC. Translated, it gives CASSDSLSGTISYEQYF. The V call is TRBV2, the J call TRBJ2-7, with 8 bases fitting TRBD2. CDR3 length: 17 amino acids. Trimming took 6 bases from V and 0 from J; bases not matched to a gene: 13. The germline gives CDR1 SNHLY, CDR2 FYNNEI.

The chain recombines TRBV6-1 with TRBJ2-1; tentative D call: TRBD2 (5 bases). Per germline, CDR1 MNHNS and CDR2 SASEGT. V dropped 4 bases and J dropped 1 base, with 11 bases sitting between them. The CDR3 has 15 amino acids. CDR3 in amino acids: CASSVGIGSYNEQFF. CDR3 DNA: TGTGCCAGCAGTGTCGGGATCGGGTCCTACAATGAGCAGTTCTTC.

The CDR3 reads CASSPLGSGGMNTEAFF. CDR3 nucleotide sequence: TGTGCCAGCAGCCCGTTAGGCTCAGGAGGTATGAACACTGAAGCTTTCTTT. The genes are TRBV7-2 and TRBJ1-1; D is unresolved. The CDR3 spans 17 residues. The V and J ends lost 5 bases and 0 bases respectively, with 19 bases between them. The germline V gene encodes CDR1 SGHTA and CDR2 FQGNSA. The variable domain in full, completed from reference TRBV7-2 and TRBJ1-1, reads GAGVSQSPSNKVTEKGKDVELRCDPISGHTALYWYRQSLGQGLEFLIYFQGNSAPDKSGLPSDRFSAERTGGSVSTLTIQRTQQEDSAVYLCASSPLGSGGMNTEAFFGQGTRLTVV.

In this sample, this clone turned up a few times. The same CDR3 is also encoded by other DNA sequences in this sample. The chain combines TRBV30 with TRBJ1-4; no firm D call. The CDR3 covers 13 residues. Germline V gene data show CDR1 as GTSNPN and CDR2 as SVGIG (reference sequence). Trimming cost V 2 bases and J 7 bases, with 11 bases left between them. In nucleotides, the CDR3 is TGTGCCTGGAGTCGAGGGTACGGTGAAAAACTGTTTTTT. Its translation: CAWSRGYGEKLFF.

The chain carries TRBV7-8 and TRBJ2-7; 9 bases line up with TRBD1. The germline CDR1 and CDR2 sequences are SGHVS and FQNEAQ. Trimming cost V 1 base and J 0 bases; bases outside gene matches: 10. The CDR3 extends over 18 amino acids. This CDR3 reads CASSLEDLQGANSYEQYF. The CDR3 DNA is TGTGCCAGCAGCTTAGAGGACCTACAGGGGGCGAACTCCTACGAGCAGTACTTC.

J is TRBJ2-7 and V is TRBV7-2; perhaps TRBD2 as D (6 bases). Trimming pared 2 bases from V and 7 bases from J, leaving 21 bases between. The CDR3 is 16 residues long. Germline CDR1 reads SGHTA; CDR2 reads FQGNSA. The CDR3 DNA reads TGTGCCAGCAGCTTATGGCCCGGGACCCTTGCGGGGGAGCAGTACTTC. Translating it yields CASSLWPGTLAGEQYF.